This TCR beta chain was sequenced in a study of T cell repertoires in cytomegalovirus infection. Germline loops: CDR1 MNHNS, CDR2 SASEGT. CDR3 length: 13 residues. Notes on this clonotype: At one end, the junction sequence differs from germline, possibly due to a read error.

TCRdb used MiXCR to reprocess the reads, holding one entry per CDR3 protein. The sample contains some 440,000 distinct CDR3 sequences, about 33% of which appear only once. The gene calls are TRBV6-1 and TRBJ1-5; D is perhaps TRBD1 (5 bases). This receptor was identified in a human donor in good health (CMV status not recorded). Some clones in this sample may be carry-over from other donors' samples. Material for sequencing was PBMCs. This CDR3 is CASREVPGQHQHF. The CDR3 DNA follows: TGTGCCAGCAGAGAGGTACCGGGGCAGCACCAGCATTTT.